This record covers a single T cell receptor (beta chain). This sample is drawn from a study of blood T cell repertoires in COVID-19. The CDR3 contains 17 residues. Germline V gives CDR1 SGHTA, CDR2 FQGNSA. V dropped 1 base and J dropped 1; count of bases not matched to a gene: 5. Repertoires were generated with immunoSEQ multiplex PCR, while TCRdb's copy carries only in-frame clones and drops some. The sample shows over 100,000 clones, about 90% of them seen only once. Input material: peripheral blood. This chain connects TRBV7-2 to TRBJ2-5; 11 nucleotides line up with TRBD2. This TCR came from a man aged 50-59 years with active COVID-19. The CDR3 here is CASSLGTSGRFQETQYF. In nucleotides, the CDR3 is TGTGCCAGCAGCTTAGGTACTAGCGGGAGATTCCAAGAGACCCAGTACTTC.